The sequence of this T cell receptor beta chain was determined in a study of T cell clonotyping in hematopoietic cell transplantation (dated by TCRdb to 2020 to 2023). Regarding the research as a whole: A total of 130 to 150 blood samples were collected in the study from a few dozen consecutive transplant recipients and their related donors. Patients were recruited between September 2015 and January 2017 and followed until September 2020 or death. Broader findings and caveats from the paper: The sample size was limited, and because cells were not sorted, the contributions of CD4 and CD8 repertoires could not be separated. Just a small fraction of recipient repertoires overlapped with donor repertoires, and more than 95% appeared de novo at the given depth. Inverse Simpson Index values from donors and from recipients before transplant predicted broader TCR repertoire diversity after transplant. Recipient TCR diversity fell after transplant, with pathologically expanded clonotypes rising progressively from day 30 to day 180.

In light of the paper, this sample's time point label describes: 180 days after allo-HCT. Blood from recipients was drawn roughly 28 days before transplant, then again at days 30, 100 and 180 after transplant. Nuclei Lysis Solution was used to extract genomic DNA from fresh or cryopreserved unfractionated peripheral blood mononuclear cells. From cysteine to phenylalanine, the CDR3 is 16 amino acids long. The DNA shown is the 48-base CDR3, in frame from base 1. Trimming at the junction amounts to 3 bases on V and 1 base on J, and the germline ends lie 16 bases apart. In the germline V gene (reference sequence), CDR1 corresponds to LNHDA and CDR2 to SQIVND. With the immunoSEQ assay, which is a bias-controlled multiplex PCR relying on V- and J-specific primers, TCR beta CDR3 regions were amplified from genomic DNA. In a second PCR step, a proprietary barcode and Illumina adapter sequences were attached to the CDR3 amplicons. CDR3 libraries were sequenced on an Illumina MiSeq instrument. The paper's data handling went like this. Export and quality control were handled in immunoSEQ Analyzer 3.0, while downstream analyses relied on R Bioconductor and Immunarch. Only productive rearrangements in the normalized downsampled data set were used to calculate repertoire metrics. Pathologically expanded clonotypes were defined as those larger than 5 templates in the normalized cohort. Repertoire diversity was measured with the Inverse Simpson Index. To capture all clonotypes, the CMV-specificity analyses were run on the non-normalized data set. What TCRdb holds here is the immuneACCESS table cut down to in-frame rearrangements. Part of the clones is not present; checked against another copy, under half of the missing clones reflect an unresolved V gene, and the others are unexplained. D and trimming come from the DNA, and the V and J calls and clone size come from that table. This sample has several thousand clones in its table, and about 75% of those were observed once. 45% of the sample is taken by the ten largest.

By its share of the sample, this clone is medium-sized (0.01 to 0.1%). No cognate antigen has been identified for it. The input lacks base qualities; no much larger clone sits a single base away. The sequences come from peripheral blood mononuclear cells, collected 180 days after allogeneic stem cell transplant. The rearrangement joined TRBV19 to TRBJ2-7; TRBD1 is a possible D gene, resting on 6 matching bases. The TCR comes from a female patient in her 50s who had an allogeneic stem cell transplant from a related donor, so the T cells may come from the graft donor. Some clones in this sample may be carry-over from other donors' samples. The DNA sequence is given as TGTGCCAGTAGTATCAATAACAGGGTCCCATCCTACGAGCAGTACTTC. The encoded protein is CASSINNRVPSYEQYF.